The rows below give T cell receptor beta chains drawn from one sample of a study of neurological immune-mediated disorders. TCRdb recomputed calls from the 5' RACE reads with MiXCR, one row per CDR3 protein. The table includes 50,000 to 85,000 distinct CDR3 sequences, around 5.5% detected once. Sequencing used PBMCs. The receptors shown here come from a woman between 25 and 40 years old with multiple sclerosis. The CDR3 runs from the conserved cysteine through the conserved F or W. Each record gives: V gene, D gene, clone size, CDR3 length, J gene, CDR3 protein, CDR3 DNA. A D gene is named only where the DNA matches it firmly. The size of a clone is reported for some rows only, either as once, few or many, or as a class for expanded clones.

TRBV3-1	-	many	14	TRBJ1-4	CASSPARGKEKLFF	TGTGCCAGCAGCCCAGCAAGGGGGAAGGAAAAACTGTTTTTT
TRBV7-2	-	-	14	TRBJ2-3	CASSPRRTSDTQYF	TGTGCCAGCAGCCCCCGGCGGACTTCAGATACGCAGTATTTT
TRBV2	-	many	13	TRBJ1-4	CASSGQANEKLFF	TGTGCCAGCAGTGGGCAGGCTAATGAAAAACTGTTTTTT
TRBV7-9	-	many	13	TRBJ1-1	CASSLDIGASAFF	TGTGCCAGCAGCTTAGACATCGGGGCAAGCGCTTTCTTT
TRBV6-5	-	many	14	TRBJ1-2	CASQLAGSDYGYTF	TGTGCCAGCCAGCTCGCGGGCTCTGACTATGGCTACACCTTC
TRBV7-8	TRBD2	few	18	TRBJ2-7	CASSLGPGLVSSSYEQYF	TGTGCCAGCAGCTTAGGGCCGGGACTAGTCTCCAGCTCCTACGAGCAGTACTTC
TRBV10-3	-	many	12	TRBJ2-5	CAIGAQQETQYF	TGTGCCATCGGGGCACAGCAAGAGACCCAGTACTTC
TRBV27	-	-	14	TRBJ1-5	CASSEKRARQPQHF	TGTGCCAGCAGTGAGAAGCGGGCAAGGCAGCCCCAGCATTTT
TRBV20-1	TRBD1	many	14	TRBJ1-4	CSATRDSHNEKLFF	TGCAGTGCAACCAGGGACAGCCACAATGAAAAACTGTTTTTT
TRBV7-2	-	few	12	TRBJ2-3	CASSRETDTQYF	TGTGCCAGCAGCCGCGAGACAGATACGCAGTATTTT
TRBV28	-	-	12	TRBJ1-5	CASSYGVQPQHF	TGTGCCAGCAGTTACGGGGTGCAGCCCCAGCATTTT
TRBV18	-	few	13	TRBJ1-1	CASSPNRDTEAFF	TGTGCCAGCTCGCCGAACAGGGACACTGAAGCTTTCTTT
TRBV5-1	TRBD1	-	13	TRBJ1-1	CASSSQSRGRAFF	TGCGCCAGCAGCTCTCAATCGAGGGGGCGAGCTTTCTTT
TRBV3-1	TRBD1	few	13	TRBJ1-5	CASSPGQGTPQHF	TGTGCCAGCAGCCCGGGACAGGGGACGCCCCAGCATTTT
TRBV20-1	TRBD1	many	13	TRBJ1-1	CSARDSMNTEAFF	TGCAGTGCTCGGGACAGCATGAACACTGAAGCTTTCTTT
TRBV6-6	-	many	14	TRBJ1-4	CASRVSTTNEKLFF	TGTGCCAGCAGAGTCTCCACAACTAATGAAAAACTGTTTTTT
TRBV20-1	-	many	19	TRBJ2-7	CSAREMMARAQTYRNEQYF	TGCAGTGCTAGAGAAATGATGGCGCGAGCACAGACTTACCGTAACGAGCAGTACTTC
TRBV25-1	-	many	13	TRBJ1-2	CASSGAYLDSPLF	TGTGCCAGCAGTGGAGCCTACCTCGACAGTCCCCTCTTC
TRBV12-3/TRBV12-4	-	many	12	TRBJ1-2	CASTPAGGGYTF	TGTGCCAGCACCCCGGCCGGAGGTGGCTACACCTTC
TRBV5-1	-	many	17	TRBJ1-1	CASSFSQGTIQIAEAFF	TGCGCCAGCAGCTTTAGTCAGGGGACAATACAAATTGCTGAAGCTTTCTTT
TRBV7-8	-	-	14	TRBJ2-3	CASSPTSLADTQYF	TGTGCCAGCAGCCCAACGAGTTTGGCAGATACGCAGTATTTT
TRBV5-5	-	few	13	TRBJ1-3	CASSPTQGKTIYF	TGTGCCAGCAGCCCGACTCAGGGGAAAACCATATATTTT
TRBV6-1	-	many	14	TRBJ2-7	CASSVELDRREQYF	TGTGCCAGCAGTGTAGAGTTAGACCGGCGGGAGCAGTACTTC
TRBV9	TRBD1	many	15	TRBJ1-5	CATRQGSGRNQPQHF	TGTGCCACCCGACAGGGGAGTGGTCGCAATCAGCCCCAGCATTTT
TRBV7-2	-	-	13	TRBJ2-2	CASSTLNTGELFF	TGTGCCAGCAGTACCCTGAACACCGGGGAGCTGTTTTTT
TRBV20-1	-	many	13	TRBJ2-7	CSARDTGMGEQYF	TGCAGTGCTAGAGATACGGGTATGGGCGAGCAGTACTTC
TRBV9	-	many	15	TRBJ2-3	CASSVAGAVTDTQYF	TGTGCCAGCAGCGTGGCGGGGGCAGTCACAGATACGCAGTATTTT
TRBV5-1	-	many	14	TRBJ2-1	CASRRRTDYNEQFF	TGCGCCAGCAGGCGTCGGACAGACTACAATGAGCAGTTCTTC
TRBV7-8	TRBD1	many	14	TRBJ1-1	CASSLGTANTEAFF	TGTGCCAGCAGCTTGGGGACAGCGAACACTGAAGCTTTCTTT
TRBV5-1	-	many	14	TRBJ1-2	CASSPMGVAYGYTF	TGCGCCAGCAGCCCCATGGGGGTTGCCTATGGCTACACCTTC
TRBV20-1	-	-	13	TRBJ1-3	CSALRGDGNTIYF	TGCAGTGCTCTCCGGGGGGATGGAAACACCATATATTTT
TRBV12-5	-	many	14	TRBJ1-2	CASGFSDSLRGYTF	TGTGCTAGTGGTTTTTCGGACAGCCTACGTGGCTACACCTTC
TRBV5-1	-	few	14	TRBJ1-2	CASSSTIAQNGYTF	TGCGCCAGCAGCTCCACGATCGCCCAGAATGGCTACACCTTC
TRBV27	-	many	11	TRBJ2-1	CASRNHNEQFF	TGTGCCAGCAGGAACCACAATGAGCAGTTCTTC
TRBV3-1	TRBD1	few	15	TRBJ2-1	CASRKQGRKDNEQFF	TGTGCCAGCAGAAAACAGGGGCGTAAAGACAATGAGCAGTTCTTC
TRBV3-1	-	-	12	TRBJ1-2	CASSQSSGGYTF	TGTGCCAGCAGCCAATCAAGTGGTGGCTACACCTTC
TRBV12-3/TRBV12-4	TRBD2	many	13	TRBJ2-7	CASSFWRGGEQYF	TGTGCCAGCAGTTTCTGGCGGGGGGGAGAGCAGTACTTC
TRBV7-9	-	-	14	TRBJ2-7	CASSPQGLGYEQYF	TGTGCCAGCAGCCCTCAGGGTCTTGGATACGAGCAGTACTTC
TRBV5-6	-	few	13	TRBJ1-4	CASSLGNSEKLFF	TGTGCCAGCAGCTTGGGAAATTCCGAAAAACTGTTTTTT
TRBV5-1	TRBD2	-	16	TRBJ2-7	CASSLSSGGSVYEQYF	TGCGCCAGCAGCTTATCTAGCGGGGGGTCTGTCTACGAGCAGTACTTC
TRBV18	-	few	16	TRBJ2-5	CASSPPRDFSQETQYF	TGTGCCAGCTCACCTCCCCGGGACTTCTCTCAAGAGACCCAGTACTTC
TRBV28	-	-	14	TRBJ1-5	CASSFAFAGQPQNF	TGTGCCAGCAGTTTTGCATTTGCTGGTCAGCCCCAGAATTTT
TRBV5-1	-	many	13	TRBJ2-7	CASSLDTAYEQYF	TGCGCCAGCAGCTTGGACACCGCCTACGAGCAGTACTTC
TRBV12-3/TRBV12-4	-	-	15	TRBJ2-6	CASSDSYSGANVLTF	TGTGCCAGCAGCGACAGTTACTCTGGGGCCAACGTCCTGACTTTC
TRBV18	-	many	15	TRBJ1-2	CASSEGGPTNYGYTF	TGTGCCAGCTCCGAGGGGGGCCCTACTAACTATGGCTACACCTTC
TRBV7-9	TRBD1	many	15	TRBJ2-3	CASSFRQGAGDTQYF	TGTGCCAGCAGCTTCAGACAGGGGGCAGGAGATACGCAGTATTTT
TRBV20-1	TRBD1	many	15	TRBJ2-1	CSAIKTGVFYNEQFF	TGCAGTGCTATTAAGACAGGGGTGTTCTACAATGAGCAGTTCTTC
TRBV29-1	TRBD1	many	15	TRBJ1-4	CSVEGDRFSNEKLFF	TGCAGCGTTGAAGGGGACAGATTTTCAAATGAAAAACTGTTTTTT
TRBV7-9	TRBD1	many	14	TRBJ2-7	CASSPPATGGEQYF	TGTGCCAGCAGCCCTCCGGCCACAGGGGGTGAGCAGTACTTC
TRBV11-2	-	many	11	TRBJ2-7	CASSWDREQYF	TGTGCCAGCAGCTGGGACCGAGAGCAGTACTTC
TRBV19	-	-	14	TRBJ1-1	CASSPRGGNTEAFF	TGTGCCAGTAGTCCCAGGGGAGGGAACACTGAAGCTTTCTTT
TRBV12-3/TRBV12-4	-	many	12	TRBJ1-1	CASSLEGTKAFF	TGTGCCAGCAGCCTCGAGGGAACCAAAGCTTTCTTT
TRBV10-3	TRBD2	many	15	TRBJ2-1	CAISDPPGGRYEQFF	TGTGCCATCAGTGACCCTCCGGGGGGGCGGTATGAGCAGTTCTTC
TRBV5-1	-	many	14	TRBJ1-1	CASSFSGQDAEAFF	TGCGCCAGCAGCTTCTCAGGGCAGGATGCTGAAGCTTTCTTT
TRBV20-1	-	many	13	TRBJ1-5	CSARAGSHQPQNF	TGCAGTGCTAGAGCGGGGTCCCATCAGCCCCAGAATTTT
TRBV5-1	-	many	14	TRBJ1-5	CASSPGVYNQPQHF	TGCGCCAGCAGCCCGGGGGTTTACAATCAGCCCCAGCATTTT
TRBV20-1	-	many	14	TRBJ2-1	CSAPQGGRDNEQFF	TGCAGTGCCCCCCAGGGGGGCAGAGACAATGAGCAGTTCTTC
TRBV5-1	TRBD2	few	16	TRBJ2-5	CASSRRTSGVQETQYF	TGCGCCAGCAGCCGGAGGACTAGCGGGGTCCAAGAGACCCAGTACTTC
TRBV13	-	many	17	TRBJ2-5	CASSSLLSDGGVQTQYF	TGTGCCAGCAGCTCCCTACTGAGCGACGGTGGGGTCCAGACCCAGTACTTC
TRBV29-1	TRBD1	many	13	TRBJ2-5	CSVEQDRGETQYF	TGCAGCGTTGAACAGGACAGGGGAGAGACCCAGTACTTC